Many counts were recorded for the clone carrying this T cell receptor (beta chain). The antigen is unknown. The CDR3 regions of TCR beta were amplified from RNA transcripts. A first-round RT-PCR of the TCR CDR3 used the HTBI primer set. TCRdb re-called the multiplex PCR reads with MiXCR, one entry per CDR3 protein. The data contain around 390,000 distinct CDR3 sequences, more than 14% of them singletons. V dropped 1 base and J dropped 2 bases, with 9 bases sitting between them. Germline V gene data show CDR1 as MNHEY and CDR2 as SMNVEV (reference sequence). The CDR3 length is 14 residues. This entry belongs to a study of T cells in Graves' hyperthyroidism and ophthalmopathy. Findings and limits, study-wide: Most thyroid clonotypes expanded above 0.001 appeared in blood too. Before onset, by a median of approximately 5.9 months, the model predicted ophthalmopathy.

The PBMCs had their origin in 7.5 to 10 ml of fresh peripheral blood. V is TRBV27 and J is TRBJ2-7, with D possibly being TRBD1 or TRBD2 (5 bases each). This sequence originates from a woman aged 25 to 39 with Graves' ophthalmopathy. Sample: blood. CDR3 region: CASSLWGPTYEQYF. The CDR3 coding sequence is TGTGCCAGCAGTTTATGGGGACCGACCTACGAGCAGTACTTC.